One and the same sample provided the 15 T cell receptor beta chains below, sequenced in a study of T cells in Graves' hyperthyroidism and ophthalmopathy. TCR beta CDR3 region amplification was performed from RNA transcripts. Initially, a first-round RT-PCR of the TCR CDR3 employed the HTBI primer set. TCRdb re-called the multiplex PCR reads with MiXCR, one entry per CDR3 protein. The sample consists of 300,000 to 500,000 distinct CDR3 sequences, 15% of them appearing once. The sequenced sample consisted of blood. The origin of the receptors is a woman in her 30s with Graves' hyperthyroidism.

This clonotype was seen a handful of times. The V call is TRBV18, the J call TRBJ1-2; D not certain. Deletions cut 0 bases from V and 3 bases from J, with 11 bases between. CDR1 KGHSH and CDR2 LQKENI come from the germline V gene. There are 15 residues in the CDR3. The CDR3 here is CASSPPPGVDYGYTF. DNA for the CDR3: TGTGCCAGCTCACCACCCCCTGGGGTTGACTATGGCTACACCTTC.

This clonotype showed up many times. This chain joins TRBV3-1 and TRBJ2-5, with D uncertain. CDR1 LGHDT and CDR2 YNNKEL come from the germline V gene (reference sequence). The CDR3 length is 13 residues. Deletions cut 4 bases from V and 5 bases from J, with 11 bases between. CDR3 DNA: TGTGCCAGCAGCCCAAGCCTCAGGGAGACCCAGTACTTC. It translates to CASSPSLRETQYF.

This clonotype has a handful of counts. This rearrangement joins TRBV12-3 or TRBV12-4 to TRBJ1-6, with 9 bases fitting TRBD1. V shed 3 bases and J 9 bases; nucleotides not matched to a gene: 9. This CDR3 spans 16 amino acids. CDR3 loop: CASSFGTGKGISPLHF. CDR3 sequence (DNA): TGTGCCAGCAGTTTTGGGACAGGGAAGGGGATTTCACCCCTCCACTTT.

This clonotype was seen a few times. This clone may be a read error of a much larger clone one base away. The chain recombines TRBV3-1 with TRBJ2-7; 14 nucleotides match TRBD2. Germline lookup yields CDR1 LGHDT and CDR2 YNNKEL (reference sequence). J was trimmed by 6 bases and V by 4 bases; bases with no gene match: 5. This CDR3 is built from 15 residues. CDR3 protein: CASSLGLAGGTEQYF. CDR3 bases: TGTGCCAGCAGCCTCGGACTAGCGGGAGGAACCGAGCAGTACTTC.

The chain recombines TRBV3-1 with TRBJ2-3; 8 bases are a match to TRBD2. Trimming removed 5 bases from V and 2 bases from J; junction bases left unmatched: 9. CDR1 and CDR2 from the germline V gene are LGHDT and YNNKEL (reference sequence). There are 16 residues in the CDR3. The CDR3 here is CASSKILAGDTDTQYF. DNA of the CDR3: TGTGCCAGCAGCAAAATTCTAGCGGGTGACACAGATACGCAGTATTTT.

This clonotype was observed many times. The chain has TRBV12-3 or TRBV12-4 and TRBJ1-1; TRBD1 is a possible D gene (6 bases). V was clipped by 3 bases and J by 6 bases, with 11 bases between them. The CDR3 has 13 amino acids. CDR3 region: CASSFTGSAEAFF. CDR3 sequence (DNA): TGTGCCAGCAGTTTTACAGGGTCTGCTGAAGCTTTCTTT.

To note about this clonotype: A much larger clone differs by one base, so this may be a read error. V usage is TRBV13 and J usage is TRBJ2-1; 10 bases are a match to TRBD1. Trimming took 0 bases from V and 12 from J; bases not matched to a gene: 17. Germline loops: CDR1 PRHDT, CDR2 FYEKMQ (reference sequence). CDR3 length equals 18 residues. CDR3 region: CASSLGTGGTFGHARQFF. As DNA, the CDR3 is TGTGCCAGCAGCTTAGGGACAGGGGGCACTTTTGGACACGCTAGGCAGTTCTTC.

This clonotype was counted a few times. One end of the junction varies from germline; a read error may be responsible. This rearrangement joins TRBV7-2 to TRBJ2-3; 8 bases line up with TRBD2. The V gene's germline CDR1 is SGHTA and CDR2 FQGNSA. The CDR3 runs to 15 residues. CDR3 DNA sequence: TGTGCCAGCAACTTAGACGGGAGGGCTGCAGATACGCAGTATTTT. Translating gives CASNLDGRAADTQYF.

The table lists this clonotype with a count of one. A clone one base away is much larger, so this may be a read error. V and J are TRBV12-3 or TRBV12-4 and TRBJ2-7; a weak D match, TRBD1 (6 bases). The CDR3 length is 14 residues. Trimming pared 10 bases from V and 3 bases from J, leaving 19 bases between. The DNA of the CDR3 is TGTGCCACCTCCCGGGCAGGGGTCCTCTACGAGCAGTACTTC. As protein: CATSRAGVLYEQYF.

This clonotype was picked up a small number of times. V usage is TRBV9 and J usage is TRBJ2-7, with 10 bases fitting TRBD2. This CDR3 has 16 amino acids. V gave up 0 bases and J gave up 5 bases; unmatched junction bases: 8. The V gene's germline CDR1 is SGDLS and CDR2 YYNGEE. The CDR3 sequence is CASSVGASGRTDEQYF. The CDR3 DNA is TGTGCCAGCAGCGTAGGGGCTAGCGGGAGAACCGACGAGCAGTACTTC.

The rearrangement links TRBV20-1 to TRBJ2-2, with TRBD2 matching 9 bases. The CDR3 spans 15 residues. Per germline, CDR1 DFQATT and CDR2 SNEGSKA (reference sequence). V lost 6 bases and J lost 5; bases outside the gene matches: 10. The CDR3: CSAVLAGEPTGELFF. CDR3 coding DNA: TGCAGTGCCGTTTTAGCGGGAGAGCCTACCGGGGAGCTGTTTTTT.

This clonotype was found a few times. The rearrangement joins TRBV5-6 to TRBJ1-2; the match to TRBD1 covers 9 bases. V shed 5 bases and J 7 bases; nucleotides not matched to a gene: 18. Germline loops: CDR1 SGHDT, CDR2 YYEEEE. The CDR3 covers 17 residues. The CDR3 DNA reads TGTGCCAGCAGAGGACGGGACAGGGCCGACGGTTTAGGTGGCTACACCTTC. It codes for CASRGRDRADGLGGYTF.

V usage is TRBV29-1 and J usage is TRBJ2-7, with 8 bases matching TRBD1. There are 13 residues in the CDR3. V dropped 4 bases and J dropped 4; count of bases not matched to a gene: 6. The germline gives CDR1 SQVTM, CDR2 ANQGSEA. The CDR3 sequence is CSVGGQEVYEQYF. The CDR3 nucleotides are TGCAGCGTTGGGGGACAGGAGGTTTACGAGCAGTACTTC.

This clonotype was detected a few times. The gene calls are TRBV24-1 and TRBJ2-1; TRBD2 is a possible D gene (5 bases). CDR1 is KGHDR, CDR2 SFDVKD, per germline. The CDR3 has 16 amino acids. V dropped 2 bases and J dropped 9 bases, with 19 bases sitting between them. The CDR3: CATSDSRGSHRGEQFF. CDR3 nucleotides: TGTGCCACCAGTGATTCGAGAGGGTCACACCGCGGTGAGCAGTTCTTC.

Only a few counts were recorded for this clonotype. This chain joins TRBV19 and TRBJ2-2; 10 bases map to TRBD1. The junction had 9 bases not matched to a gene; V was cut back by 4 bases and J by 7 bases. Germline V gene lookup returns CDR1 LNHDA and CDR2 SQIVND (reference sequence). This CDR3 is built from 16 residues. CDR3 DNA: TGTGCCAGTAGTACCCACCTTGGACAGGGGGGCGGGGAGCTGTTTTTT. It encodes CASSTHLGQGGGELFF.